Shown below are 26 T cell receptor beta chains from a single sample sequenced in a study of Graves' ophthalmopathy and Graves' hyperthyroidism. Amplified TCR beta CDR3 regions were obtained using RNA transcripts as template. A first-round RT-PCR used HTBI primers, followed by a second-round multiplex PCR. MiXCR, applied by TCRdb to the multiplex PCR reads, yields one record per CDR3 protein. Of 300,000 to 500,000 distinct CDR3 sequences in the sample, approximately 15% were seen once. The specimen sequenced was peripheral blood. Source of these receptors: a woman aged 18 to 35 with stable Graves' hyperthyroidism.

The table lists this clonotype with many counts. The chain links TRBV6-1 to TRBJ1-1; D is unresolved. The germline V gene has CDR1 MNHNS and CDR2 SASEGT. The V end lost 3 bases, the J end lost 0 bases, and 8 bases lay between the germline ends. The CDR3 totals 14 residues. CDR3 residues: CASSEWPMNTEAFF. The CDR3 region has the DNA TGTGCCAGCAGTGAGTGGCCGATGAACACTGAAGCTTTCTTT.

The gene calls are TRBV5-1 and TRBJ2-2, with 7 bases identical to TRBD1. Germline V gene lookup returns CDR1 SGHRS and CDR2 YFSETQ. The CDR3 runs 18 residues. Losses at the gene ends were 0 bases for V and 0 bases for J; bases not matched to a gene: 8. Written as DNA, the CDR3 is TGCGCCAGCAGCTTGGATCCGGGACAGCGATCGAACACCGGGGAGCTGTTTTTT. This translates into CASSLDPGQRSNTGELFF.

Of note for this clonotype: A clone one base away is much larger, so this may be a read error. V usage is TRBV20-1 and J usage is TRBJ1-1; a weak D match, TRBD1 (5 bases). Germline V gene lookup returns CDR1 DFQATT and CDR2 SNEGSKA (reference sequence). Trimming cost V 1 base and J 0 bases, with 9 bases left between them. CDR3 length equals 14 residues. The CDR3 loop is CSARGGIMNTEAFF. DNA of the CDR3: TGCAGTGCTAGAGGGGGCATCATGAACACTGAAGCTTTCTTT.

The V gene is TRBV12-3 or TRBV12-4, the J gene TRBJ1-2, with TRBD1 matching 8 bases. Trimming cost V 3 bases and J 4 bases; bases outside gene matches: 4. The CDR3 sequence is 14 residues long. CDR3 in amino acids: CASSFRQGIYGYTF. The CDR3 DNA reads TGTGCCAGCAGTTTTCGACAGGGGATCTATGGCTACACCTTC.

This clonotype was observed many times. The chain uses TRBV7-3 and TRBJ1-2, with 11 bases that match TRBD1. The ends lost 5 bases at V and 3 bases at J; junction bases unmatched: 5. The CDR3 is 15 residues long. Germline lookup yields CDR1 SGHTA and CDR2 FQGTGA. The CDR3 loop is CASSTGQGADYGYTF. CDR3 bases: TGTGCCAGCAGCACCGGACAGGGGGCTGACTATGGCTACACCTTC.

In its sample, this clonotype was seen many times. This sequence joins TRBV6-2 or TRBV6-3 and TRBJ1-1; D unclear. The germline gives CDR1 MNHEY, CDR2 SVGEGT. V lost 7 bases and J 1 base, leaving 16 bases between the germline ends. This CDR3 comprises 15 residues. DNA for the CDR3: TGTGCCAGCAAACCGGGAGTTCAAACGAACACTGAAGCTTTCTTT. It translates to CASKPGVQTNTEAFF.

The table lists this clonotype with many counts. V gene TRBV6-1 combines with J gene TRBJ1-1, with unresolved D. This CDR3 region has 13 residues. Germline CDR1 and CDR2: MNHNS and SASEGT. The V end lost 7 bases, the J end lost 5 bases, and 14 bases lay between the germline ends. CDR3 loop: CASTRGKTTEAFF. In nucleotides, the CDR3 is TGTGCCAGCACCCGGGGAAAGACGACTGAAGCTTTCTTT.

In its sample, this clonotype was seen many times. The CDR3 sequence is CASSVRQGTGGELFF. The CDR3 nucleotides read TGTGCCAGCAGCGTCCGACAGGGAACGGGCGGGGAGCTGTTTTTT. The chain employs TRBV7-3 and TRBJ2-2, with TRBD1 matching 7 bases. CDR1 is SGHTA, CDR2 FQGTGA, per germline. J was trimmed by 7 bases and V by 5 bases; bases with no gene match: 10. The CDR3 covers 15 residues.

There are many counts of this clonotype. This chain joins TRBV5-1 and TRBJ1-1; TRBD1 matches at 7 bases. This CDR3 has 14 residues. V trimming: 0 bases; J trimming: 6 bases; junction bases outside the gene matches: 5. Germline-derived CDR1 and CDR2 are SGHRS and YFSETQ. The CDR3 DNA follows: TGCGCCAGCAGCTTGGGCAGGGGGATCGCTGAAGCTTTCTTT. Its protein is CASSLGRGIAEAFF.

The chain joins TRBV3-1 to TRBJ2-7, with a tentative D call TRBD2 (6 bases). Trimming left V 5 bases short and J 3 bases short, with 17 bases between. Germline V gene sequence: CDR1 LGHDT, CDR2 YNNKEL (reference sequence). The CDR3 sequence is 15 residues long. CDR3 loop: CASSAGFSDGYEQYF. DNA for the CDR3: TGTGCCAGCAGCGCGGGGTTTTCGGATGGCTACGAGCAGTACTTC.

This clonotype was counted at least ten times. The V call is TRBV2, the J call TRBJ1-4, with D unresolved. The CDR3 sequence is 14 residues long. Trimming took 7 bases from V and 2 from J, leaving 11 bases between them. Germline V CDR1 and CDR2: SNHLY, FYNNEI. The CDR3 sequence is CASISWATNEKLFF. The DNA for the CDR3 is TGTGCCAGCATTTCGTGGGCGACTAATGAAAAACTGTTTTTT.

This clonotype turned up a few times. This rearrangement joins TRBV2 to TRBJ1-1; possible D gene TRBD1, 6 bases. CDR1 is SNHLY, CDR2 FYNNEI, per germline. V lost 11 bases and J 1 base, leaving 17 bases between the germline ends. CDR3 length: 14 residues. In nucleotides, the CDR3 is TGTGCCGGCACCCTGGGGGCTGGGAACACTGAAGCTTTCTTT. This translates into CAGTLGAGNTEAFF.

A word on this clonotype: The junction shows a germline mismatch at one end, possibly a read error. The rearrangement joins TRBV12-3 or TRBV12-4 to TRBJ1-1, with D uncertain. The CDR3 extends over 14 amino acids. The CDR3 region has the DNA TGTACCAGCAGTTTAGTTGGTGGGAACACTGAAGCTTTCTTT. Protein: CTSSLVGGNTEAFF.

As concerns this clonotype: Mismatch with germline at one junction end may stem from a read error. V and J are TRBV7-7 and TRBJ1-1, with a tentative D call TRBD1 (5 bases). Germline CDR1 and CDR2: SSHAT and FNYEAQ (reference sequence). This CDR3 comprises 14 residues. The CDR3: CASSPLTGGGEAFF. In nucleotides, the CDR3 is TGTGCTAGCAGCCCCCTCACGGGGGGGGGTGAAGCTTTCTTT. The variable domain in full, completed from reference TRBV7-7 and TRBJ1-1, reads GAGVSQSPRYKVTKRGQDVTLRCDPISSHATLYWYQQALGQGPEFLTYFNYEAQPDKSGLPSDRFSAERPEGSISTLTIQRTEQRDSAMYRCASSPLTGGGEAFFGQGTRLTVV.

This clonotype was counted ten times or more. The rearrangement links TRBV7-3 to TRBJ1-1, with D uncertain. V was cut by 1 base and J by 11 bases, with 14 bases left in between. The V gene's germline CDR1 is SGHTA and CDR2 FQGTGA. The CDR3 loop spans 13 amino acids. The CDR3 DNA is TGTGCCAGCAGCTTAAGTCAGGAGCAGGCGGCTTTCTTT. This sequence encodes CASSLSQEQAAFF.

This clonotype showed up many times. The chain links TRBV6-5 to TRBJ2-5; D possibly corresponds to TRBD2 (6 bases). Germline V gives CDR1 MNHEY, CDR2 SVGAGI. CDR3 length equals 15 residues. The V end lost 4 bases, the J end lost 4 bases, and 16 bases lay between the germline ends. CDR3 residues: CASSSRRDWGETQYF. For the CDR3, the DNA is TGTGCCAGCAGTTCCCGGCGGGACTGGGGAGAGACCCAGTACTTC.

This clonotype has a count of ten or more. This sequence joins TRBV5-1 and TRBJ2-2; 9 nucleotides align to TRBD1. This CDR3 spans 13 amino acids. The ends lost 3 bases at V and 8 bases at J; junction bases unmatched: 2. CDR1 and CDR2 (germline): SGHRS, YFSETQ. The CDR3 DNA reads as TGCGCCAGCAGCTGGGACAGGGTAGGGGAGCTGTTTTTT. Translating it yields CASSWDRVGELFF.

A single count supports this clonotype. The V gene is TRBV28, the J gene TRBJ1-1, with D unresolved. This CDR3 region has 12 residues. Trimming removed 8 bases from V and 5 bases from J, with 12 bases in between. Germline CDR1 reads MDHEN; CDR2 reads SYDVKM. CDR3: CASHLIETEAFF. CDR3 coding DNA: TGTGCCAGCCACCTCATCGAAACTGAAGCTTTCTTT.

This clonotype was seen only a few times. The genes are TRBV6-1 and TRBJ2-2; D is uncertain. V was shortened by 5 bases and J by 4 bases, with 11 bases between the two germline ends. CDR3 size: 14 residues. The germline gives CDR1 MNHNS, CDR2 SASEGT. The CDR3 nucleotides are TGTGCCAGCAGTCCTCTCACCGGCACCGGGGAGCTGTTTTTT. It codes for CASSPLTGTGELFF.

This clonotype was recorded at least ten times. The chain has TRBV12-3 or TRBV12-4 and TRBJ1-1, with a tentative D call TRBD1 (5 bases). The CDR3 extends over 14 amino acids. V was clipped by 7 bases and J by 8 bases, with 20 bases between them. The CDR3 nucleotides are TGTGCCAGCACATCAAGAGGGGACGGAGTAGAAGCTTTCTTT. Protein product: CASTSRGDGVEAFF.

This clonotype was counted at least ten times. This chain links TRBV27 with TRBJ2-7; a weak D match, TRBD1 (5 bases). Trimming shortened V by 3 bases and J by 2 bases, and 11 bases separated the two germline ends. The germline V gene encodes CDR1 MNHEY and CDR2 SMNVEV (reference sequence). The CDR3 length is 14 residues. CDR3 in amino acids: CASSFFRVPYEQYF. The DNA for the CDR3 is TGTGCCAGCAGTTTTTTCAGGGTACCCTACGAGCAGTACTTC.

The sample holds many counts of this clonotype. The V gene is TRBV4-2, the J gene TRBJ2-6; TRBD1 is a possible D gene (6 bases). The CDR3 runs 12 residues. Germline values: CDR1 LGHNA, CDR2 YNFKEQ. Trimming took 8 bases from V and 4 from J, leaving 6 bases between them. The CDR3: CASGGGANVLTF. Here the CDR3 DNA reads TGTGCCAGCGGGGGCGGGGCCAACGTCCTGACTTTC.

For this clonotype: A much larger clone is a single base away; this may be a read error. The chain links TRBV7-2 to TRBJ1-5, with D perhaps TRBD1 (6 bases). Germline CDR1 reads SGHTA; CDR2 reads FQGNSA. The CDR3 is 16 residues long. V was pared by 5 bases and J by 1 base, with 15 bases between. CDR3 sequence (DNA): TGTGCCAGCAGCGTTTGCGGGACATCAAGCAATCAGCCCCAGCATTTT. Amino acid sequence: CASSVCGTSSNQPQHF.

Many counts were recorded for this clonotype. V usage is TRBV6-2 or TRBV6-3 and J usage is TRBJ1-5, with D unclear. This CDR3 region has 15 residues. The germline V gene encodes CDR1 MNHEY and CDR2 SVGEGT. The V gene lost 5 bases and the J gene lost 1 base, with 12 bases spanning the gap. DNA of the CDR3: TGTGCCAGCAGTCCCGACCTCCTGAGCAATCAGCCCCAGCATTTT. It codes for CASSPDLLSNQPQHF.

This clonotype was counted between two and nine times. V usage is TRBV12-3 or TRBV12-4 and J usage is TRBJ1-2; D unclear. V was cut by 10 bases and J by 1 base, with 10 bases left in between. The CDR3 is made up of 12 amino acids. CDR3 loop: CATLRLNYGYTF. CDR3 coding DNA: TGTGCCACGCTCCGGCTTAACTATGGCTACACCTTC.

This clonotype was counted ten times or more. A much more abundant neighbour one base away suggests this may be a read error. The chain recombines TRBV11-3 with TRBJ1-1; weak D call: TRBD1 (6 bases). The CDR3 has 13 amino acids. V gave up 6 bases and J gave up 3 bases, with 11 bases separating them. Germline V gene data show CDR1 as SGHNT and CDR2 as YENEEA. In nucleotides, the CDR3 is TGTGCCAGCAGTTACAGGGCGGACACTGAAGCTTTCTTT. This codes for CASSYRADTEAFF. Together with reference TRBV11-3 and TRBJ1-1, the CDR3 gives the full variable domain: EAGVVQSPRYKIIEKKQPVAFWCNPISGHNTLYWYLQNLGQGPELLIRYENEEAVDDSQLPKDRFSAERLKGVDSTLKIQPAELGDSAVYLCASSYRADTEAFFGQGTRLTVV.